The clone carrying this T cell receptor beta chain showed up just a few times. Its antigen is unidentified. cDNA carried unique molecular identifiers, and a universal primer site was added by template switching. Using its own MiXCR run on the 5' RACE reads, TCRdb lists one record per CDR3 protein. The sample records 1.5 million to 2 million distinct CDR3 sequences, about 32% being singletons. Germline V gene data show CDR1 as LGHNA and CDR2 as YNFKEQ. There are 19 residues in the CDR3. The trim removed 0 bases at V and 6 bases at J, leaving 16 bases unmatched. The data originate from a study of identical twins. Study-wide findings and caveats: Those out-of-frame alpha sequences shared by twins showed an excess of low generation probability. Out-of-frame TCR alpha sharing observed in monozygotic twins exceeded model estimates.

The chain recombines TRBV4-2 with TRBJ2-1; 8 positions agree with TRBD2. The sample was cord blood. The origin of this receptor is a newborn girl in good health. The CDR3 DNA reads TGTGCCAGCAGCCAAGACGGTAGGAGCGGGAGCTACTTAGGCAATGAGCAGTTCTTC. Its translation: CASSQDGRSGSYLGNEQFF.